This TCR beta chain appears in the sequencing data of a study of T-cell memory formation after mild COVID-19. Libraries for TCRalpha and TCRbeta carried sample barcodes and unique molecular identifiers via 5'RACE. TCRdb used MiXCR to reprocess the 5' RACE reads, holding one entry per CDR3 protein. This sample yields approximately 170,000 distinct CDR3 sequences, of which 13% are seen a single time; approximately 3.3% belongs to the top ten. This clonotype was observed a handful of times. The sequence derives from a man between 18 and 29 years old who had mild COVID-19 (a few samples of this study predate the infection). Cell type and time point are not known. Sequences were obtained from PBMCs or a T cell subset sorted from them (not recorded which).

CDR3 sequence reads: CASSLRQGEETQYF. In nucleotides, the CDR3 is TGTGCCAGCAGCTTAAGGCAGGGGGAAGAGACCCAGTACTTC. This chain joins TRBV7-2 and TRBJ2-5, with 7 bases that match TRBD1. CDR3 length equals 14 residues. V trimming: 2 bases; J trimming: 3 bases; junction bases outside the gene matches: 3. Looked up from germline, CDR1 is SGHTA and CDR2 is FQGNSA. Looking up the rest from reference TRBV7-2 and TRBJ2-5 gives the full variable domain: GAGVSQSPSNKVTEKGKDVELRCDPISGHTALYWYRQSLGQGLEFLIYFQGNSAPDKSGLPSDRFSAERTGGSVSTLTIQRTQQEDSAVYLCASSLRQGEETQYFGPGTRLLVL.